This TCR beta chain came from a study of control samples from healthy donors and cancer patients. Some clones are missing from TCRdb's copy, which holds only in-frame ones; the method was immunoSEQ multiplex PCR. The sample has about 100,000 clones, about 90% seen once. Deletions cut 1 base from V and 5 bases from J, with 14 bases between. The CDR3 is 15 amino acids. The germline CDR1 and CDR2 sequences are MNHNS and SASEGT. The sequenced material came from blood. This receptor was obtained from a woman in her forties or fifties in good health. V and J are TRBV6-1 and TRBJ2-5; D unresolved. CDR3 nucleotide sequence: TGTGCCAGCAGTGAAGGCATCCCCCCCTTGGAGACCCAGTACTTC. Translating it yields CASSEGIPPLETQYF.